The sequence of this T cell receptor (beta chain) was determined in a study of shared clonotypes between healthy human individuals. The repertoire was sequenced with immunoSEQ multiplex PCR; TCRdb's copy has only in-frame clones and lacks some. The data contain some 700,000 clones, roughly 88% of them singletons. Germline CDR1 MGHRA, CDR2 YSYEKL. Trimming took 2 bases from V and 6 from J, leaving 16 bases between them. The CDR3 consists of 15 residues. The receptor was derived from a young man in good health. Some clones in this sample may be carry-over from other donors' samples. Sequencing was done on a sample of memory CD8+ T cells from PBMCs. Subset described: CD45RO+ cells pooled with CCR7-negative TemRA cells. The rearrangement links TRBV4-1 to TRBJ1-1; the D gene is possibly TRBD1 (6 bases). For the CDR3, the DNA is TGCGCCAGCAGCCAACTCCTTGGAGGGGGTGCTGAAGCTTTCTTT. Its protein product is CASSQLLGGGAEAFF.